Below, one TCR beta chain is given with its context. The data derive from a study of blood T cell repertoires in COVID-19. Across the whole study: Whether acute or convalescent, the COVID-19 samples came from the United States, Italy and Spain. Sample material is recorded as cDNA or gDNA derived from T cells, B-cell-depleted T cells, or PBMCs.

The CDR3 runs to 13 residues. The germline V and J ends were trimmed by 3 bases and 5 bases, with 10 bases remaining between them. Germline loops: CDR1 MDHEN, CDR2 SYDVKM. How the authors handled the data: Counts of nucleated cells, estimated from reference gene primer amplification, were obtained. The method was immunoSEQ multiplex PCR; TCRdb's version includes in-frame clones alone and lacks a portion of them. D and trimming come from the DNA, and the V and J calls and clone size come from that table. The sample carries about 160,000 clones, 82% recorded once. V and J are TRBV28 and TRBJ2-5, with unresolved D. The sequencing sample was made of peripheral blood. The TCR comes from a woman of 80 years or more with active or convalescent COVID-19. The CDR3 DNA reads as TGTGCCAGCAGTTTCCTCACGGGTGAGACCCAGTACTTC. It yields the protein CASSFLTGETQYF. Drawing the rest from reference TRBV28 and TRBJ2-5, the complete variable domain is DVKVTQSSRYLVKRTGEKVFLECVQDMDHENMFWYRQDPGLGLRLIYFSYDVKMKEKGDIPEGYSVSREKKERFSLILESASTNQTSMYLCASSFLTGETQYFGPGTRLLVL.